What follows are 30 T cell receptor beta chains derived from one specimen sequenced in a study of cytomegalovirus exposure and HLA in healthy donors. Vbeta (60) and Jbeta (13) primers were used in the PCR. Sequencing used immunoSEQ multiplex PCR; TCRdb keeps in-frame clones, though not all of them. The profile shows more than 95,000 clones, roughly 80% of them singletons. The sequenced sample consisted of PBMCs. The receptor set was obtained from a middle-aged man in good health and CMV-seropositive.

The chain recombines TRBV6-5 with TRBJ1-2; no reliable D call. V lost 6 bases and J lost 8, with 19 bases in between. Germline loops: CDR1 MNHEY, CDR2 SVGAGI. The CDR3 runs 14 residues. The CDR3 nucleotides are TGTGCCAGCAGGGTCGACACTCGACGTACGGGCTACACCTTC. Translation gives CASRVDTRRTGYTF.

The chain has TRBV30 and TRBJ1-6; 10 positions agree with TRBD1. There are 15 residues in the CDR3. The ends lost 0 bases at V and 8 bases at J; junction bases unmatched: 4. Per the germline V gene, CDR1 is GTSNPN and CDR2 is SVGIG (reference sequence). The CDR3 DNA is TGTGCCTGGAGTGTAAGAGGACAGGGGGATTCACCCCTCCACTTT. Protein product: CAWSVRGQGDSPLHF.

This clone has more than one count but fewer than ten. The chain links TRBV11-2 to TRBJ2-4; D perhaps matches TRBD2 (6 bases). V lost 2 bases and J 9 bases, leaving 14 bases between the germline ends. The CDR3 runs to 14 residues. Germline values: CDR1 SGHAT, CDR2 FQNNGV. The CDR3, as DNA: TGTGCCAGCAGCTTAAGCTTGACTAGGGGCATTCAGTACTTC. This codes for CASSLSLTRGIQYF.

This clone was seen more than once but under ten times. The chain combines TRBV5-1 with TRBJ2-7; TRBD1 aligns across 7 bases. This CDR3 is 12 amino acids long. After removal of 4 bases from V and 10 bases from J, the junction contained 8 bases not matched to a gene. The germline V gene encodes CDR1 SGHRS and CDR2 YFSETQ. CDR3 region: CASSTGTEKQYF. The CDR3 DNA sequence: TGCGCCAGCAGCACAGGGACAGAGAAACAGTACTTC.

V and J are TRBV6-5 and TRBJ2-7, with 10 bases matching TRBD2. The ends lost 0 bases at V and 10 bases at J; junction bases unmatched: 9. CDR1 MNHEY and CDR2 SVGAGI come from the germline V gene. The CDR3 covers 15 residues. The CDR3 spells CASSYSKLAGKDQYF. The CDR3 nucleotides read TGTGCCAGCAGTTACTCGAAACTAGCGGGGAAGGACCAGTACTTC.

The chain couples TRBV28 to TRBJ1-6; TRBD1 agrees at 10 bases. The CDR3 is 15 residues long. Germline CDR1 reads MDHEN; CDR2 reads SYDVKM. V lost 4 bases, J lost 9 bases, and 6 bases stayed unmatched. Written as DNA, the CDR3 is TGTGCCAGCAGTTGGTCGACAGGGGGCTCTTCACCCCTCCACTTT. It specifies CASSWSTGGSSPLHF.

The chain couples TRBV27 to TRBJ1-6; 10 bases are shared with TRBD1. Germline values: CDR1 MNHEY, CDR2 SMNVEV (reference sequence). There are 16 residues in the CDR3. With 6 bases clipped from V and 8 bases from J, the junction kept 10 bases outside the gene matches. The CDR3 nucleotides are TGTGCCAGCAGGTCCCCGGGACAGGGGACGTATTCACCCCTCCACTTT. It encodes CASRSPGQGTYSPLHF.

The CDR3 DNA sequence: TGCGCCAGCAGCCAAGATCGCGGGCGGAGAAACACTGAAGCTTTCTTT. As protein: CASSQDRGRRNTEAFF. J is TRBJ1-1 and V is TRBV4-3; D call uncertain. Looked up from germline, CDR1 is LGHNA and CDR2 is YSLEER. Trimming pared 0 bases from V and 2 bases from J, leaving 13 bases between. This CDR3 spans 16 amino acids.

This CDR3 reads CATSRDRRGGTEAFF. The CDR3 DNA reads as TGTGCCACCAGCAGAGATCGCAGGGGTGGGACTGAAGCTTTCTTT. The chain links TRBV15 to TRBJ1-1; D perhaps matches TRBD1 (6 bases). The CDR3 is 15 amino acids. The V gene lost 0 bases and the J gene lost 5 bases, with 13 bases spanning the gap. Germline loops: CDR1 LNHNV, CDR2 YYDKDF (reference sequence).

Here the CDR3 DNA reads TGCAGCGTTCTAGGGACAGGGGTCAAAACTTGGACAGATACGCAGTATTTT. Protein: CSVLGTGVKTWTDTQYF. J is TRBJ2-3 and V is TRBV29-1; 10 bases agree with TRBD1. CDR3 length equals 17 residues. Germline CDR1 and CDR2: SQVTM and ANQGSEA. Trimming at V came to 5 bases and at J to 3 bases, leaving 14 bases not matched to a gene.

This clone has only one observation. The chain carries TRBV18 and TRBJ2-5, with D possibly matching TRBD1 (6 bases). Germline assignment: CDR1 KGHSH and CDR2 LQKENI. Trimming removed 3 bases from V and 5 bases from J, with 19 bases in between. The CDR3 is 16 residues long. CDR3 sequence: CASSPSRDRRGETQYF. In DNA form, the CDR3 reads TGTGCCAGCTCACCGTCCCGCGACAGGCGAGGGGAGACCCAGTACTTC.

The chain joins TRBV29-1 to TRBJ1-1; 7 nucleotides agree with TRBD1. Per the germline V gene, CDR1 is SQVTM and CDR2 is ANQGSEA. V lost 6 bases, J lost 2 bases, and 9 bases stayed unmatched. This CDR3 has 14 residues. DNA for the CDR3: TGCAGCGTGTCTTCCGGGACAGCCAACACTGAAGCTTTCTTT. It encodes CSVSSGTANTEAFF.

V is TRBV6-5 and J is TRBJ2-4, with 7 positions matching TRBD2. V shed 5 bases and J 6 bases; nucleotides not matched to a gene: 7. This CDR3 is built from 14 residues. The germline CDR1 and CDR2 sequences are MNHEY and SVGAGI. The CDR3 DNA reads TGTGCCAGCAGTGCCCCGGGAGGAGGAAACATTCAGTACTTC. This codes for CASSAPGGGNIQYF.

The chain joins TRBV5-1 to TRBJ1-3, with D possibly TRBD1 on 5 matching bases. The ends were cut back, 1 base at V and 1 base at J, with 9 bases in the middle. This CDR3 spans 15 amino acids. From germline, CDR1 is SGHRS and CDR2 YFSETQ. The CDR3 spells CASSLWGHSGNTIYF. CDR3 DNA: TGCGCCAGCAGCTTGTGGGGCCATTCTGGAAACACCATATATTTT.

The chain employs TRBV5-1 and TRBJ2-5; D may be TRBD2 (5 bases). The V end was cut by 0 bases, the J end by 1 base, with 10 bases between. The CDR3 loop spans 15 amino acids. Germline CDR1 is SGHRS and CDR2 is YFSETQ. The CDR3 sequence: CASSLVLGVQETQYF. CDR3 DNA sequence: TGCGCCAGCAGCTTGGTACTCGGGGTCCAAGAGACCCAGTACTTC.

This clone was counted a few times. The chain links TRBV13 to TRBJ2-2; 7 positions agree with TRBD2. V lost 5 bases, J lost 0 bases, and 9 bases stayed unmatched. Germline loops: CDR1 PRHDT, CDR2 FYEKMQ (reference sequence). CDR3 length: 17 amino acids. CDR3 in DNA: TGTGCCAGCAGCCGCGGGGGAGGGGCGGCGAACACCGGGGAGCTGTTTTTT. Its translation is CASSRGGGAANTGELFF.

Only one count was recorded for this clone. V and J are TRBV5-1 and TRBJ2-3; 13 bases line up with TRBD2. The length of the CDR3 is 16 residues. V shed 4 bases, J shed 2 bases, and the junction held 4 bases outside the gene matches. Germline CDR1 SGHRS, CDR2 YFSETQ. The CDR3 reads CASSLGTSGTTDTQYF. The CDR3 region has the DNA TGCGCCAGCAGCCTGGGGACTAGCGGGACCACAGATACGCAGTATTTT.

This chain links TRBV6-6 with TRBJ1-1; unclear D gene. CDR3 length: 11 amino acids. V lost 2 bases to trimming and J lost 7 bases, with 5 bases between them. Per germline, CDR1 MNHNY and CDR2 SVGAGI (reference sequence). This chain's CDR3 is CASSYPGEAFF. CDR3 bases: TGTGCCAGCAGTTACCCAGGTGAAGCTTTCTTT.

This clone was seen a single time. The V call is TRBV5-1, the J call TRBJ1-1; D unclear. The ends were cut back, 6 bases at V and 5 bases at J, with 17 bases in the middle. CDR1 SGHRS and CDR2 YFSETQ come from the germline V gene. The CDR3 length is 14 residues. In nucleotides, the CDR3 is TGCGCCAGCACCAAGGAGCCCGGGTTTACTGAAGCTTTCTTT. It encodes CASTKEPGFTEAFF.

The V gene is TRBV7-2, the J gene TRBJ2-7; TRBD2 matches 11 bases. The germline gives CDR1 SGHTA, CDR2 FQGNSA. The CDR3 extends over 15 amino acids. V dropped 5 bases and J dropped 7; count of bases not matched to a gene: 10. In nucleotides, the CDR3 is TGTGCCAGCAGCCCCAGCCTAGCGGGAGGAAGAGAGCAGTACTTC. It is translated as CASSPSLAGGREQYF. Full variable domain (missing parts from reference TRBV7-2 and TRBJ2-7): GAGVSQSPSNKVTEKGKDVELRCDPISGHTALYWYRQSLGQGLEFLIYFQGNSAPDKSGLPSDRFSAERTGGSVSTLTIQRTQQEDSAVYLCASSPSLAGGREQYFGPGTRLTVT.

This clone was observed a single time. CDR3 in DNA: TGTGCCAGCAGTGAAATGAGATACGAGCAGTACTTC. Translation gives CASSEMRYEQYF. The chain carries TRBV6-1 and TRBJ2-7; D not certain. Germline V gene lookup returns CDR1 MNHNS and CDR2 SASEGT. This CDR3 has 12 amino acids. Trimming removed 2 bases from V and 4 bases from J, with 6 bases in between.

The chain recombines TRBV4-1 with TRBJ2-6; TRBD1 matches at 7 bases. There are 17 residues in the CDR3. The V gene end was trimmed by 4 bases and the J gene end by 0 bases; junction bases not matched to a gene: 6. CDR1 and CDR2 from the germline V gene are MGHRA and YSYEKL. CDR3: CASSLRDSRSGANVLTF. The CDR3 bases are TGCGCCAGCAGCCTACGGGACAGCCGCTCTGGGGCCAACGTCCTGACTTTC.

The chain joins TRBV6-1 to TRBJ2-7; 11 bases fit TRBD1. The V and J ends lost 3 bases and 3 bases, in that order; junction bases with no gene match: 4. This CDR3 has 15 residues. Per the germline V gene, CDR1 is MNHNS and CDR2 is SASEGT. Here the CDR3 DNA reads TGTGCCAGCAGTGACTCCGGGACAGGGGGCTACGAGCAGTACTTC. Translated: CASSDSGTGGYEQYF.

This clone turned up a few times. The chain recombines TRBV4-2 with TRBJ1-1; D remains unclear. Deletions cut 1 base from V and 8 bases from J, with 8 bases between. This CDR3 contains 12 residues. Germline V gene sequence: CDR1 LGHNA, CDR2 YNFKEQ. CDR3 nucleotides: TGTGCCAGCAGCCAAGGAACAGCCGAAGCTTTCTTT. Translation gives CASSQGTAEAFF.

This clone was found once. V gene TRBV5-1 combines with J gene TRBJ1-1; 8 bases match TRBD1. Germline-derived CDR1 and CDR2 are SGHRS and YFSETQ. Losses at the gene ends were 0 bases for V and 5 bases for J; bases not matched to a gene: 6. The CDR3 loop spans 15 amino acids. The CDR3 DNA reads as TGCGCCAGCAGCTTGGCACAGGGGGGAAGGACTGAAGCTTTCTTT. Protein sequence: CASSLAQGGRTEAFF.

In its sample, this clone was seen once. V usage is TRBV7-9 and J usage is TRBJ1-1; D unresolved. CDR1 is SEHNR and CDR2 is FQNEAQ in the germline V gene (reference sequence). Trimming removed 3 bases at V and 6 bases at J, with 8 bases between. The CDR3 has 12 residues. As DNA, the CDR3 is TGTGCCAGCAGCTTCGGTGGTGCTGAAGCTTTCTTT. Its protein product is CASSFGGAEAFF.

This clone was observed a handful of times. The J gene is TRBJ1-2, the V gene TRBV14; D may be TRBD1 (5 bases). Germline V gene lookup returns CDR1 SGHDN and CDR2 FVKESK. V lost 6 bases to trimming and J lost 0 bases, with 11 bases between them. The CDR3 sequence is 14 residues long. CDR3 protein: CASSRGFPNYGYTF. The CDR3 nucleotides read TGTGCCAGCAGTAGGGGATTCCCTAACTATGGCTACACCTTC. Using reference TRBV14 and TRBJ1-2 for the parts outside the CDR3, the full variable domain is EAGVTQFPSHSVIEKGQTVTLRCDPISGHDNLYWYRRVMGKEIKFLLHFVKESKQDESGMPNNRFLAERTGGTYSTLKVQPAELEDSGVYFCASSRGFPNYGYTFGSGTRLTVV.

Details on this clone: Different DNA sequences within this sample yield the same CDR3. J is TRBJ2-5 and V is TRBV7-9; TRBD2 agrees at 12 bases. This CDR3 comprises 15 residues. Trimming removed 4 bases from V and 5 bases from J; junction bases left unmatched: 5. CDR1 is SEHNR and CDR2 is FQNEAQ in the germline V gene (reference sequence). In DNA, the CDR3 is TGTGCCAGCAGCTCTCTAGCGGGGGGGCAGGAGACCCAGTACTTC. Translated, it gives CASSSLAGGQETQYF.

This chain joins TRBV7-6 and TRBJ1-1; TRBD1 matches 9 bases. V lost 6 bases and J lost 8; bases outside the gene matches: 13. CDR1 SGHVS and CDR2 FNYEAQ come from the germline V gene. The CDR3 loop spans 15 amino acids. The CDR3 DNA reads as TGTGCCAGCAGAGCTAACACACAGGGGGCTTCCGAAGCTTTCTTT. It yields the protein CASRANTQGASEAFF.

The CDR3, as DNA: TGCGCCAGCAGCTTGGCCCCAGGGTTGGTCAATGAGCAGTTCTTC. Its translation: CASSLAPGLVNEQFF. The chain joins TRBV5-1 to TRBJ2-1, with D tentatively TRBD1 (5 bases). Trimming left V 0 bases short and J 6 bases short, with 13 bases between. The germline CDR1 and CDR2 sequences are SGHRS and YFSETQ. The CDR3 is 15 amino acids.